This passage covers 25 T cell receptor beta chains from one sample sequenced in a study of CD8+CD57+ T cells in acquired aplastic anemia. CDR3 and TCR beta VDJ profiling relied on genomic DNA as the template. TCRdb reanalysed the reads using MiXCR and keeps one entry per CDR3 protein. The data show some 140,000 distinct CDR3 sequences, less than 45% seen once. Input material: sorted CD4+, CD8+, or CD8+CD57+ T cells (not recorded which) from PBMCs. The receptors derive from a human donor in good health, serving as a control.

The rearrangement joins TRBV10-1 to TRBJ2-5, with TRBD1 identical over 11 bases. CDR3 length equals 15 residues. The V segment lost 6 bases and the J segment 6 bases; nucleotides outside the gene matches: 9. Germline V CDR1 and CDR2: WNHNN, SYGVQD (reference sequence). CDR3 residues: CASSHAGTGGKTQYF. For the CDR3, the DNA is TGCGCCAGCAGCCACGCCGGGACAGGGGGAAAGACCCAGTACTTC.

Many counts were recorded for this clonotype. The V gene is TRBV9, the J gene TRBJ1-5; D remains unclear. The CDR3 extends over 16 amino acids. Germline V gene data show CDR1 as SGDLS and CDR2 as YYNGEE. Between the trimmed V and J ends, which lost 0 bases and 0 bases, there was a span of 10 bases. CDR3 sequence: CASSVVYGNSNQPQHF. The CDR3 DNA reads TGTGCCAGCAGCGTAGTTTATGGTAATAGCAATCAGCCCCAGCATTTT.

The chain has TRBV15 and TRBJ1-3; no firm D call. Germline V CDR1 and CDR2: LNHNV, YYDKDF (reference sequence). V gave up 0 bases and J gave up 2 bases, with 11 bases separating them. The CDR3 is 16 amino acids. The CDR3 loop reads CATSRDRVGTGNTIYF. DNA of the CDR3: TGTGCCACCAGCAGAGATCGGGTCGGCACTGGAAACACCATATATTTT.

Ten or more counts support this clonotype. V gene TRBV6-5 combines with J gene TRBJ1-4; 7 positions match TRBD1. Germline V gene sequence: CDR1 MNHEY, CDR2 SVGAGI. V trimming: 6 bases; J trimming: 7 bases; junction bases outside the gene matches: 2. The CDR3 is made up of 12 amino acids. CDR3 DNA sequence: TGTGCCAGCAGACAGGGGAGTGAAAAACTGTTTTTT. This translates into CASRQGSEKLFF.

The rearrangement joins TRBV6-2 or TRBV6-3 to TRBJ2-6, with 8 bases matching TRBD1. This CDR3 has 18 residues. The germline gives CDR1 MNHEY, CDR2 SVGEGT. Germline trimming cut 2 bases from V and 0 bases from J; bases unmatched to any gene: 6. The CDR3 sequence: CASSYRQGASSGANVLTF. As DNA, the CDR3 is TGTGCCAGCAGTTACCGTCAGGGGGCCTCCTCTGGGGCCAACGTCCTGACTTTC.

V usage is TRBV5-1 and J usage is TRBJ1-2; TRBD1 matches 8 bases. The length of the CDR3 is 16 residues. CDR1 and CDR2 from the germline V gene are SGHRS and YFSETQ. V lost 0 bases, J lost 5 bases, and 9 bases stayed unmatched. The CDR3 spells CASSLGGTGSSYGYTF. For the CDR3, the DNA is TGCGCCAGCAGCTTGGGGGGGACAGGTTCCTCTTATGGCTACACCTTC.

This chain connects TRBV20-1 to TRBJ1-1; TRBD1 agrees at 9 bases. The CDR3 is made up of 13 amino acids. The germline gives CDR1 DFQATT, CDR2 SNEGSKA (reference sequence). After removal of 6 bases from V and 1 base from J, the junction contained 3 bases not matched to a gene. The CDR3 coding sequence is TGCAGTGCGCAACAGGGGGCGAACACTGAAGCTTTCTTT. As protein: CSAQQGANTEAFF.

This clonotype was picked up many times. The rearrangement uses TRBV7-9 and TRBJ2-7, with D perhaps TRBD2 (6 bases). Germline CDR1 and CDR2: SEHNR and FQNEAQ (reference sequence). V lost 0 bases and J 4 bases, leaving 13 bases between the germline ends. The CDR3 extends over 15 amino acids. CDR3 coding DNA: TGTGCCAGCAGCTTAGCGACTAGTCTTATATACGAGCAGTACTTC. Amino acids: CASSLATSLIYEQYF. Full variable domain (outside the CDR3, taken from reference TRBV7-9 and TRBJ2-7): DTGVSQNPRHKITKRGQNVTFRCDPISEHNRLYWYRQTLGQGPEFLTYFQNEAQLEKSRLLSDRFSAERPKGSFSTLEIQRTEQGDSAMYLCASSLATSLIYEQYFGPGTRLTVT.

This clonotype was counted once. The chain joins TRBV10-3 to TRBJ1-5; D is unclear. V dropped 0 bases and J dropped 1 base, with 10 bases sitting between them. Germline V gene lookup returns CDR1 ENHRY and CDR2 SYGVKD. This CDR3 region has 16 residues. The CDR3 DNA follows: TGTGCCATCAGTGAGTCAGGACCGGGGAGCAATCAGCCCCAGCATTTT. Translation gives CAISESGPGSNQPQHF.

In this sample, this clonotype turned up many times. The J gene is TRBJ1-2, the V gene TRBV5-4; 7 bases agree with TRBD1. The germline gives CDR1 SGHNT, CDR2 YYREEE (reference sequence). V lost 4 bases, J lost 4 bases, and 7 bases stayed unmatched. The CDR3 is 14 residues long. Here the CDR3 DNA reads TGTGCCAGCAGCCTATGGGACAGCATCTATGGCTACACCTTC. Translated, it gives CASSLWDSIYGYTF. Together with reference TRBV5-4 and TRBJ1-2, the CDR3 gives the full variable domain: ETGVTQSPTHLIKTRGQQVTLRCSSQSGHNTVSWYQQALGQGPQFIFQYYREEENGRGNFPPRFSGLQFPNYSSELNVNALELDDSALYLCASSLWDSIYGYTFGSGTRLTVV.

This clonotype has a single count. The junction does not match germline at one end; this may be a read error. The chain recombines TRBV7-9 with TRBJ1-1; tentatively, D is TRBD1 (6 bases). Germline CDR1 and CDR2: SEHNR and FQNEAQ (reference sequence). The CDR3 runs to 14 residues. The CDR3 is CASGLAYRDTEAFF. In nucleotides, the CDR3 is TGTGCCAGCGGCTTGGCCTACAGGGACACTGAAGCTTTCTTT.

The genes are TRBV19 and TRBJ2-1, with TRBD1 matching over 7 bases. This CDR3 contains 13 residues. Germline assignment: CDR1 LNHDA and CDR2 SQIVND (reference sequence). The J segment lost 5 bases and the V segment lost 5 bases, leaving 3 bases of the junction unmatched. CDR3 residues: CASSGTADNEQFF. Written as DNA, the CDR3 is TGTGCCAGTAGTGGGACAGCGGACAATGAGCAGTTCTTC.

There are many counts of this clonotype. J is TRBJ2-1 and V is TRBV20-1, with unresolved D. Per the germline V gene, CDR1 is DFQATT and CDR2 is SNEGSKA (reference sequence). There are 13 residues in the CDR3. CDR3 in DNA: TGCAGCCCCGGTCTCGCGGCCTACAATGAGCAGTTCTTC. Its protein product is CSPGLAAYNEQFF.

The chain employs TRBV18 and TRBJ1-1, with 10 nucleotides matching TRBD1. The junction had 7 bases not matched to a gene; V was cut back by 6 bases and J by 3 bases. Looked up from germline, CDR1 is KGHSH and CDR2 is LQKENI. The CDR3 totals 15 residues. The CDR3 DNA sequence: TGTGCCAGCTCGCCCGACAGGGGGCGAGACACTGAAGCTTTCTTT. The encoded protein is CASSPDRGRDTEAFF. The full variable domain, its missing parts supplied by reference TRBV18 and TRBJ1-1, is NAGVMQNPRHLVRRRGQEARLRCSPMKGHSHVYWYRQLPEEGLKFMVYLQKENIIDESGMPKERFSAEFPKEGPSILRIQQVVRGDSAAYFCASSPDRGRDTEAFFGQGTRLTVV.

This sequence joins TRBV30 and TRBJ1-4, with D unclear. The germline CDR1 and CDR2 sequences are GTSNPN and SVGIG (reference sequence). The CDR3 covers 13 residues. V lost 3 bases and J lost 5, with 10 bases in between. The CDR3 DNA reads TGTGCCTGGAGCGGGAGGTGGAATGAAAAACTGTTTTTT. Protein sequence: CAWSGRWNEKLFF.

A remark on this clonotype: This may be a read error, as it is one base from a much larger clone. The conserved closing phenylalanine or tryptophan is absent in this CDR3, likely reflecting a read error. V and J are TRBV28 and TRBJ1-6; 8 bases fit TRBD1. V shed 3 bases and J 10 bases; nucleotides not matched to a gene: 8. The CDR3 extends over 15 amino acids. From germline, CDR1 is MDHEN and CDR2 SYDVKM. In DNA form, the CDR3 reads TGTGCCAGCAGTTTGGTGGGACAGGTAATCTCACCCCTCCACCTT. It specifies CASSLVGQVISPLHL.

In its sample, this clonotype was seen many times. V gene TRBV7-2 combines with J gene TRBJ2-1, with D possibly being TRBD2 (6 bases). This CDR3 contains 17 residues. Trimming removed 2 bases from V and 8 bases from J, with 22 bases in between. The germline gives CDR1 SGHTA, CDR2 FQGNSA. In DNA, the CDR3 is TGTGCCAGCAGCTTACGAAAAATCCGGGACTTGGTGGATGAGCAGTTCTTC. Translation gives CASSLRKIRDLVDEQFF. Full variable domain (remainder filled in from reference TRBV7-2 and TRBJ2-1): GAGVSQSPSNKVTEKGKDVELRCDPISGHTALYWYRQSLGQGLEFLIYFQGNSAPDKSGLPSDRFSAERTGGSVSTLTIQRTQQEDSAVYLCASSLRKIRDLVDEQFFGPGTRLTVL.

This clonotype was observed at least ten times. One junction end disagrees with the germline gene, perhaps due to a read error. The J gene is TRBJ2-5, the V gene TRBV5-1, with 7 nucleotides matching TRBD2. Germline assignment: CDR1 SGHRS and CDR2 YFSETQ. This CDR3 is built from 14 residues. The chain's CDR3 is CASSLLTSQEIQYF. CDR3 nucleotides: TGCGCCAGCAGCTTGTTGACTAGCCAGGAGATCCAGTACTTC.

The chain couples TRBV29-1 to TRBJ2-6; 8 bases match TRBD1. Looked up from germline, CDR1 is SQVTM and CDR2 is ANQGSEA. This CDR3 is built from 18 residues. The trim removed 4 bases at V and 1 base at J, leaving 12 bases unmatched. CDR3 coding DNA: TGCAGCGTTGGAGGCTGGACAGGGAGAAGGTCTGGGGCCAACGTCCTGACTTTC. Its protein is CSVGGWTGRRSGANVLTF.

The chain uses TRBV18 and TRBJ2-3; 9 nucleotides agree with TRBD2. V lost 1 base to trimming and J lost 0 bases; unmatched junction nucleotides: 5. The CDR3 has 17 amino acids. Germline-derived CDR1 and CDR2 are KGHSH and LQKENI. The CDR3 region has the DNA TGTGCCAGCTCACCACTGGGACTAGCCAGTAGCACAGATACGCAGTATTTT. Its translation is CASSPLGLASSTDTQYF.

The genes are TRBV24-1 and TRBJ1-5; D not resolved. Trimming took off 5 bases at V and 3 bases at J, with 7 bases between the two ends. This CDR3 contains 13 residues. CDR1 is KGHDR, CDR2 SFDVKD, per germline. This CDR3 reads CATSGANNQPQHF. The CDR3, as DNA: TGTGCCACCAGTGGGGCCAACAATCAGCCCCAGCATTTT.

This clonotype was recorded at least ten times. This rearrangement joins TRBV19 to TRBJ1-5; 7 nucleotides align to TRBD1. The CDR3 length is 14 residues. Germline loops: CDR1 LNHDA, CDR2 SQIVND (reference sequence). V dropped 2 bases and J dropped 7; count of bases not matched to a gene: 5. The CDR3 protein is CASSIWQGDQPQHF. In DNA, the CDR3 is TGTGCCAGTAGTATATGGCAGGGGGACCAGCCCCAGCATTTT.

Comments on this clonotype: At one of its ends the junction is not consistent with the germline gene, which may arise from a read error. This sequence joins TRBV6-1 and TRBJ2-5; D remains unclear. The germline gives CDR1 MNHNS, CDR2 SASEGT. This CDR3 has 10 residues. The CDR3 is CVSSEGTQYF. The CDR3 DNA sequence: TGTGTCAGCAGTGAAGGGACCCAGTACTTC.

The V and J genes are TRBV20-1 and TRBJ2-7, with D unresolved. The CDR3 extends over 15 amino acids. The ends were cut back, 0 bases at V and 4 bases at J, with 16 bases in the middle. CDR1 is DFQATT, CDR2 SNEGSKA, per germline (reference sequence). The CDR3 sequence: CSARDSRMIMYEQYF. The DNA for the CDR3 is TGCAGTGCTAGAGATTCCCGGATGATCATGTACGAGCAGTACTTC.

As for this clonotype: This sequence may be a read error, since a much larger clone differs from it by one base. The chain has TRBV4-1 and TRBJ2-2; no clear D. Germline CDR1 is MGHRA and CDR2 is YSYEKL. Trimming cost V 1 base and J 5 bases, with 11 bases left between them. The CDR3 length is 15 residues. In nucleotides, the CDR3 is TGCGCCAGCAGCCAAGGTCTCCCTACTACCGGGGAGCTGTTTTTT. This gives the protein CASSQGLPTTGELFF.